Listed below are T cell receptor beta chains from one sample, sequenced in a study of OX40 agonist ivuxolimab in advanced cancers. Produced via immunoSEQ multiplex PCR; TCRdb's table is partial and in-frame only. The table shows tens of thousands of clones, with roughly 86% occurring only once. This material consisted of CD4+ or CD8+ T cells sorted from blood, taken in a trial of the OX40 agonist ivuxolimab. These receptors were taken from an adult with an advanced solid tumor such as melanoma, head and neck, liver or kidney cancer. Each CDR3 is given with its conserved first and last residue. A D gene is named only where the DNA matches it firmly.

CDR3 protein,V gene,CDR3 length,J gene,D gene
CASSNHYRSGDEQYF,TRBV19,15,TRBJ2-7,.
CASSQTVGGSQPQHF,TRBV6-5,15,TRBJ1-5,.
CASSIRQGRTGELFF,TRBV19,15,TRBJ2-2,.
CASSLRVPGQPQHF,TRBV5-5,14,TRBJ1-5,.
CASSLVFSRVGNEQFF,TRBV7-3,16,TRBJ2-1,.
CASSLTGGTYNEQFF,TRBV6-5,15,TRBJ2-1,TRBD1
CASSSYRVESPLHF,TRBV18,14,TRBJ1-6,.
CASNNRGANQPQHF,TRBV2,14,TRBJ1-5,TRBD1
CAISESGPGEYGYTF,TRBV10-3,15,TRBJ1-2,.
CASSTLGTRKDTQYF,TRBV28,15,TRBJ2-3,.
CASRDTGSYEQYF,TRBV6-1,13,TRBJ2-7,.
CASSRGEGNTIYF,TRBV16,13,TRBJ1-3,.
CASSHRQGEQFF,TRBV4-3,12,TRBJ2-1,TRBD1
CSSQEADTQYF,TRBV29-1,11,TRBJ2-3,.
CATNRDRGGPLHF,TRBV6-5,13,TRBJ1-6,TRBD1
CASSQEKGHNQPQHF,TRBV4-3,15,TRBJ1-5,.
CASREEAFF,TRBV6-6,9,TRBJ1-1,.
CASSRRRGAEAFF,TRBV7-8,13,TRBJ1-1,.
CASSLSAGEGNTIYF,TRBV7-3,15,TRBJ1-3,.
CAWDSSYNSPLHF,TRBV30,13,TRBJ1-6,.
CASSLDQGDQPQHF,TRBV7-8,14,TRBJ1-5,.
CATSLTGGTTEAFF,TRBV11-3,14,TRBJ1-1,TRBD1
CSLRTGSSYEQYF,TRBV29-1,13,TRBJ2-7,TRBD1
CASSISTQQGYTGELFF,TRBV11-3,17,TRBJ2-2,TRBD1
CASSQDLRVSYEQYF,TRBV14,15,TRBJ2-7,.
CASSDPSGWGGYTF,TRBV6-6,14,TRBJ1-2,.
CASSQWLSGNQPQHF,TRBV16,15,TRBJ1-5,.
CASSPQGINQPQHF,TRBV18,14,TRBJ1-5,.
CASSLGTGYYEKLFF,TRBV11-2,15,TRBJ1-4,TRBD1
CASSPWGLNYGYTF,TRBV6-5,14,TRBJ1-2,.
CASSLVQGGNTEAFF,TRBV7-2,15,TRBJ1-1,.